The rows below give T cell receptor beta chains drawn from one sample of a study of T cells in narcolepsy. Sequencing used immunoSEQ multiplex PCR; TCRdb keeps in-frame clones, though not all of them. The sample lists around 25,000 clones; roughly 86% were seen once. Sequenced: CD45RA- memory CD4+ T cells from PBMCs. Source of these receptors: a human donor with narcolepsy. Both conserved end residues are part of each CDR3. The D gene is left open where the match is weak. The size entry is marked missing in some rows and otherwise reads once, few, many or a size class.

TRBV6-1	-	-	TRBJ2-3	TGTGCCAGCAGTGAACGGCTGAGGGTTGCAGATACGCAGTATTTT	CASSERLRVADTQYF
TRBV7-8	-	TRBD1	TRBJ2-5	TGTGCCAGCAGCGTGGACAGGGGCGTTAGAGGCCAAGAGACCCAGTACTTC	CASSVDRGVRGQETQYF
TRBV19	-	-	TRBJ2-1	TGTGCCAGTAGTTACGGCAGTTACAATGAGCAGTTCTTC	CASSYGSYNEQFF
TRBV2	-	TRBD1	TRBJ1-2	TGTGCCAGCACCGCCCAGGGGGACAGCTATGGCTACACCTTC	CASTAQGDSYGYTF
TRBV10-3	-	-	TRBJ2-3	TGTGCCATCAGTGAGTCCACAGGGCGGGGAAGCACAGATACGCAGTATTTT	CAISESTGRGSTDTQYF
TRBV7-2	-	TRBD2	TRBJ2-4	TGTGCCAGCAGCTTAGGGGGGACTAGTAGCGTTCAGTACTTC	CASSLGGTSSVQYF
TRBV6-6	few	TRBD1	TRBJ1-1	TGTGCCAGCAGTTACGCAGGGGGGAACACTGAAGCTTTCTTT	CASSYAGGNTEAFF
TRBV5-5	-	TRBD2	TRBJ2-3	TGTGCCAGCAGCCTGCAACCCCCCGGGGGGGCGGGTTCAGATACGCAGTATTTT	CASSLQPPGGAGSDTQYF
TRBV7-9	-	-	TRBJ1-4	TGTGCCAGCAGCTTAAGGGGCGGTACAATCGATGAAAAACTGTTTTTT	CASSLRGGTIDEKLFF
TRBV6-1	-	-	TRBJ1-1	TGTGCCAGCTTTCGTGGGGACACTGAAGCTTTCTTT	CASFRGDTEAFF